What follows are 20 T cell receptor beta chains derived from one specimen sequenced in a study of metastatic and nonmetastatic thyroid tumors. The entire patient cohort was treatment-naive prior to thyroid surgery. Through MiXCR, TCRdb re-clonotyped the PCR reads. The sample lists approximately 14,000 clones; about 12% were seen once. Sequencing was done on a sample of blood. The origin of the receptors is a female donor with papillary thyroid cancer or a benign thyroid nodule (not recorded which). Some clones in this sample may be carry-over from other donors' samples.

The chain employs TRBV18 and TRBJ1-2, with a tentative D call TRBD1 (6 bases). Germline assignment: CDR1 KGHSH and CDR2 LQKENI. Trimming cost V 6 bases and J 11 bases, with 13 bases left between them. The CDR3 runs 11 residues. The CDR3 nucleotides are TGTGCCAGCTCCCGCAGGGGAGGATACACCTTC. Translated, it gives CASSRRGGYTF.

This clone was observed a handful of times. The gene calls are TRBV6-1 and TRBJ1-5; D gene uncertain. The germline V gene encodes CDR1 MNHNS and CDR2 SASEGT. Trimming removed 5 bases at V and 4 bases at J, with 21 bases between. This CDR3 region has 17 residues. CDR3 coding DNA: TGTGCCAGCAGTCCATCGGGAGATGTTGGAACTAATCAGCCCCAGCATTTT. Translation gives CASSPSGDVGTNQPQHF.

This clone was counted at least ten times. V is TRBV3-1 and J is TRBJ1-3; D not resolved. This CDR3 comprises 13 residues. Looked up from germline, CDR1 is LGHDT and CDR2 is YNNKEL (reference sequence). V was shortened by 1 base and J by 3 bases, with 4 bases between the two germline ends. CDR3 protein: CASSQVVGNTIYF. CDR3 nucleotide sequence: TGTGCCAGCAGCCAAGTAGTTGGAAACACCATATATTTT.

This clone was counted a few times. The rearrangement links TRBV10-1 to TRBJ1-6; D unclear. The germline V gene has CDR1 WNHNN and CDR2 SYGVQD (reference sequence). This CDR3 region has 13 residues. The ends were cut back, 0 bases at V and 8 bases at J, with 5 bases in the middle. Written as DNA, the CDR3 is TGCGCCAGCAGTGAGTCGCGAGATTCACCCCTCCACTTT. It encodes CASSESRDSPLHF.

This clone was detected many times. One base away lies a much larger clone, so this may be a sequencing read error. Other DNA sequences in the sample encode the same CDR3. The genes are TRBV6-1 and TRBJ1-1; D remains ambiguous. The CDR3 spans 13 residues. Germline CDR1 is MNHNS and CDR2 is SASEGT. CDR3 amino acids: CATRGPQNTEAFF. The DNA for the CDR3 is TGTGCCACCAGAGGGCCACAGAACACTGAGGCTTTCTTT.

This clone was seen many times. In DNA form, the CDR3 reads TGCAGTGCTACACGAGACAACAGGGTCCCCGGCTACACCTTC. Encoded protein: CSATRDNRVPGYTF. The chain uses TRBV20-1 and TRBJ1-2; D is possibly TRBD1 (6 bases). Germline loops: CDR1 DFQATT, CDR2 SNEGSKA (reference sequence). The CDR3 contains 14 residues. V dropped 4 bases and J dropped 8 bases, with 20 bases sitting between them.

V is TRBV10-2 and J is TRBJ2-2; 9 bases are a match to TRBD2. The germline V gene encodes CDR1 WSHSY and CDR2 SAAADI. CDR3 length: 15 amino acids. The V and J ends lost 8 bases and 4 bases, in that order; junction bases with no gene match: 8. In DNA, the CDR3 is TGCGCCAGCCGCGCGGGAGGGCCGGTCACCGGGGAGCTGTTTTTT. This encodes CASRAGGPVTGELFF.

Many counts were recorded for this clone. The V and J genes are TRBV5-1 and TRBJ2-7; 9 positions match TRBD1. The CDR3 totals 20 residues. Germline V gene lookup returns CDR1 SGHRS and CDR2 YFSETQ. V lost 1 base, J lost 1 base, and 18 bases stayed unmatched. CDR3 DNA sequence: TGCGCCAGCAGCTTGTCGCCGCTCGAAAGAACAGGGGGCGCTTCCTACGAGCAGTACTTC. As protein: CASSLSPLERTGGASYEQYF.

The table lists this clone with many counts. The rearrangement uses TRBV7-9 and TRBJ1-5; D is uncertain. Looked up from germline, CDR1 is SEHNR and CDR2 is FQNEAQ (reference sequence). V was shortened by 1 base and J by 1 base, with 2 bases between the two germline ends. There are 13 residues in the CDR3. DNA of the CDR3: TGTGCCAGCAGCTTAGAAAGCAATCAGCCCCAGCATTTT. It yields the protein CASSLESNQPQHF. Combining the CDR3 with reference TRBV7-9 and TRBJ1-5 gives the whole variable domain DTGVSQNPRHKITKRGQNVTFRCDPISEHNRLYWYRQTLGQGPEFLTYFQNEAQLEKSRLLSDRFSAERPKGSFSTLEIQRTEQGDSAMYLCASSLESNQPQHFGDGTRLSIL.

Note on this clone: Relative to the germline gene, one junction end is altered; a read error may explain this. The CDR3 region is CASSLGFRGYNKQFF. The CDR3 DNA follows: TGTGCCAGCAGCTTAGGGTTTCGGGGCTACAATAAGCAGTTCTTC. V gene TRBV11-1 combines with J gene TRBJ2-1; TRBD1 or TRBD2 may be the D gene (5 bases each). Germline loops: CDR1 SGHAT, CDR2 FQDESV (reference sequence). There are 15 residues in the CDR3.

This clone was counted ten times or more. A much larger clone is a single base away; this may be a read error. The genes are TRBV6-6 and TRBJ2-1; D is unclear. Germline values: CDR1 MNHNY, CDR2 SVGAGI (reference sequence). This CDR3 is 16 amino acids long. This chain's CDR3 is CASSDSETVSYNEQFF. In nucleotides, the CDR3 is TGTGCCAGCAGTGACTCGGAGACTGTTAGCTACAATGAGCAGTTCTTC.

Points on this clone: One junction end disagrees with the germline gene, perhaps due to a read error. This chain connects TRBV2 to TRBJ2-1; 12 nucleotides align to TRBD2. CDR1 and CDR2 from the germline V gene are SNHLY and FYNNEI. The CDR3 runs 16 residues. The CDR3 nucleotides are TGTGCCAGCAGCCTTTCACTAGCGGGAGGTGGCAATGAGCGGTTCTTC. This translates into CASSLSLAGGGNERFF.

This clone has a count of ten or more. The rearrangement links TRBV4-1 to TRBJ2-7; 7 bases match TRBD2. V shed 0 bases, J shed 7 bases, and the junction held 9 bases outside the gene matches. CDR1 is MGHRA, CDR2 YSYEKL, per germline. There are 15 residues in the CDR3. DNA for the CDR3: TGCGCCAGCAGCCAAGATCACGGGAGGTTCGGGGAGCAGTACTTC. Its protein is CASSQDHGRFGEQYF.

This clone was seen at least ten times. This chain joins TRBV20-1 and TRBJ2-1, with 8 bases lining up with TRBD2. Germline loops: CDR1 DFQATT, CDR2 SNEGSKA (reference sequence). The CDR3 is 12 residues long. V lost 6 bases, J lost 6 bases, and 4 bases stayed unmatched. The CDR3 DNA is TGCAGTGCCCCGGGGGGGGGCAATGAGCAGTTCTTC. It encodes CSAPGGGNEQFF.

This clone appeared many times. The J gene is TRBJ1-5, the V gene TRBV19; possible D gene TRBD1, 6 bases. The V end lost 4 bases, the J end lost 5 bases, and 18 bases lay between the germline ends. CDR1 and CDR2 (germline): LNHDA, SQIVND (reference sequence). CDR3 size: 16 residues. Written as DNA, the CDR3 is TGTGCCAGTAGTAACACACGAAACAGGGTAGATCAGCCCCAGCATTTT. The encoded protein is CASSNTRNRVDQPQHF. The full variable domain, its missing parts supplied by reference TRBV19 and TRBJ1-5, is DGGITQSPKYLFRKEGQNVTLSCEQNLNHDAMYWYRQDPGQGLRLIYYSQIVNDFQKGDIAEGYSVSREKKESFPLTVTSAQKNPTAFYLCASSNTRNRVDQPQHFGDGTRLSIL.

Ten or more counts support this clone. V and J are TRBV15 and TRBJ1-5; tentatively, D is TRBD1 (6 bases). Germline V gene sequence: CDR1 LNHNV, CDR2 YYDKDF (reference sequence). The CDR3 sequence is 17 residues long. Trimming stripped 1 base from V and 4 bases from J, with 17 bases between. The CDR3 reads CATSRVTGRGANQPQHF. The CDR3 nucleotides are TGTGCCACCAGCAGAGTGACAGGCCGGGGGGCGAATCAGCCCCAGCATTTT.

This clone was recorded many times. V usage is TRBV27 and J usage is TRBJ2-1; D not certain. V shed 0 bases and J shed 9 bases, with 12 bases lying between them. The CDR3 runs to 14 residues. Germline-derived CDR1 and CDR2 are MNHEY and SMNVEV (reference sequence). The DNA for the CDR3 is TGTGCCAGCAGTTTATCGGGCGCGATAGGTGAGCAGTTCTTC. Its protein product is CASSLSGAIGEQFF.

This clone occurred many times. The V and J genes are TRBV5-1 and TRBJ1-1; D ambiguous. V was pared by 0 bases and J by 3 bases, with 9 bases between. Germline CDR1 SGHRS, CDR2 YFSETQ. The CDR3 length is 14 residues. CDR3 sequence (DNA): TGCGCCAGCAGCTTGGTAACGGGCGACACTGAAGCTTTCTTT. Its translation is CASSLVTGDTEAFF.

This clone has a count of ten or more. V and J are TRBV20-1 and TRBJ2-7; no clear D. Trimming stripped 5 bases from V and 0 bases from J, with 11 bases between. This CDR3 has 13 residues. Germline V gene sequence: CDR1 DFQATT, CDR2 SNEGSKA (reference sequence). CDR3 in amino acids: CSAGNMNSYEQYF. The DNA of the CDR3 is TGCAGTGCTGGCAATATGAACTCCTACGAGCAGTACTTC.

This clone has a count of ten or more. The rearrangement joins TRBV28 to TRBJ1-5; D is unresolved. Germline V CDR1 and CDR2: MDHEN, SYDVKM. V was trimmed by 2 bases and J by 15 bases, leaving 14 bases between them. This CDR3 is 12 amino acids long. This chain's CDR3 is CASSLGEPSGHF. DNA for the CDR3: TGTGCCAGCAGTTTAGGTGAACCATCGGGGCATTTT.